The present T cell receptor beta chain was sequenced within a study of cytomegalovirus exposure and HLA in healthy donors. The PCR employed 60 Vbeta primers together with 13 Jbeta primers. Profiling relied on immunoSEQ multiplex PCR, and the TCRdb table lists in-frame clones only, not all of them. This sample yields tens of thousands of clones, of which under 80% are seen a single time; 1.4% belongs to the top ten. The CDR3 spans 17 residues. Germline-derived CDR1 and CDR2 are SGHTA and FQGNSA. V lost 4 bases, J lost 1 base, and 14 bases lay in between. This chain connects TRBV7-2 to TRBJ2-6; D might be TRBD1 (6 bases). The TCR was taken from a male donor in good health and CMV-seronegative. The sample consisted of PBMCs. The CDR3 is CASSSRGGPSGANVLTF. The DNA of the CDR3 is TGTGCCAGCAGCTCCAGGGGTGGCCCTTCTGGGGCCAACGTCCTGACTTTC.